This T cell receptor (beta chain) was sequenced for a study of T cell repertoires in cytomegalovirus infection. Study at large: Shared public TCR beta signatures pointed to both CMV infection and a matching HLA type.

MiXCR, applied by TCRdb to the reads, yields one record per CDR3 protein. The sample shows 740,000 or so distinct CDR3 sequences, under 40% of them seen only once. Findings and caveats of the study: Dominating the ex vivo response were HLA-C-restricted CMV-specific TCR beta clonotypes. People with CMV and the relevant HLA were identified by cumulative public TCR beta family frequency.

This clonotype was seen at least ten times. No antigen is known for it. Germline lookup yields CDR1 SGHTA and CDR2 FQGNSA. The CDR3 is 14 amino acids. V was trimmed by 5 bases and J by 2 bases, leaving 13 bases between them. The V call is TRBV7-2, the J call TRBJ2-7, with a tentative D call TRBD1 (5 bases). The sequence derives from a human donor in good health (CMV status not recorded). Some clones in this sample may be carry-over from other donors' samples. Sequencing was carried out using PBMCs. The DNA of the CDR3 is TGTGCCAGCAGCCCCCGACGGACACCCTACGAGCAGTACTTC. Its protein is CASSPRRTPYEQYF.